In this sample, the clone carrying this T cell receptor beta chain turned up many times. Its antigen is unknown. The study profiled TCR beta VDJ and CDR3 using genomic DNA as template. TCRdb processed the reads anew with MiXCR; each CDR3 protein has one entry. The repertoire holds a few hundred thousand distinct CDR3 sequences, 30% to 35% seen once, with 1.1% in the top ten. V was clipped by 5 bases and J by 7 bases, with 10 bases between them. The CDR3 contains 13 residues. The germline V gene has CDR1 SGHRS and CDR2 YFSETQ. This entry comes from a study of CD8+CD57+ T cells in acquired aplastic anemia. Study in general: Roughly 3 ug was the average amount of DNA from sorted CD4+ and CD8+ cells. Healthy-donor CD4+ cells averaged roughly 10.8 million reads.

Study observations and caveats: Under 35 was the count of CD8+ CDR3 sequences that patients shared with controls.

This rearrangement joins TRBV5-1 to TRBJ1-6, with D perhaps matching TRBD1 (5 bases). Specimen: sorted CD4+, CD8+, or CD8+CD57+ T cells (not recorded which) from PBMCs. This receptor was taken from a human donor in good health, serving as a control. In DNA, the CDR3 is TGCGCCAGCAGTCCGGGGCTAAATTCACCCCTCCACTTT. It yields the protein CASSPGLNSPLHF.